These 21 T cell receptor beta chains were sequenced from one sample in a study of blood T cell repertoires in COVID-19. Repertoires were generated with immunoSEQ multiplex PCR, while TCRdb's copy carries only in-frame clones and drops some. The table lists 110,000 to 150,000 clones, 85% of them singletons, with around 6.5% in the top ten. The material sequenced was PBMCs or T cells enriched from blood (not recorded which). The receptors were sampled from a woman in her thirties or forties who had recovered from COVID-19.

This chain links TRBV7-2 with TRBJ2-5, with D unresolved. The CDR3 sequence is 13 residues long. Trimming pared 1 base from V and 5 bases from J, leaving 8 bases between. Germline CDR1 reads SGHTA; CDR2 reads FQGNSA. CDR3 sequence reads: CASSLDPEETQYF. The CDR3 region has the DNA TGTGCCAGCAGCTTAGATCCGGAGGAGACCCAGTACTTC.

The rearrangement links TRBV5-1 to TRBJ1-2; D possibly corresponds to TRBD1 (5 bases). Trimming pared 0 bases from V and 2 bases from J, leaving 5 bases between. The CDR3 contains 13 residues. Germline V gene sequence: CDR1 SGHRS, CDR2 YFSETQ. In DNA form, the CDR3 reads TGCGCCAGCAGCTTGGAGGGGAACTATGGCTACACCTTC. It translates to CASSLEGNYGYTF.

Here the CDR3 DNA reads TGTGCCAGCAGCCAATCCCCGGACAGTTACAATGAGCAGTTCTTC. Its translation is CASSQSPDSYNEQFF. The V gene is TRBV3-1 (or the pseudogene TRBV3-2), the J gene TRBJ2-1, with D possibly TRBD1 on 6 matching bases. This CDR3 comprises 15 residues. Germline CDR1 is LGHDT and CDR2 is YNNKEL (reference sequence). Trimming removed 2 bases at V and 4 bases at J, with 12 bases between.

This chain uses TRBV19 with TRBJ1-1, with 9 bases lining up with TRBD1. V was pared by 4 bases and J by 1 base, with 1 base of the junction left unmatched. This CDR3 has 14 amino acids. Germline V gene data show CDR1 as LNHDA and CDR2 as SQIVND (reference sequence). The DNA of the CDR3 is TGTGCCAGTAGTACGGGACAGGGGAACACTGAAGCTTTCTTT. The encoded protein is CASSTGQGNTEAFF.

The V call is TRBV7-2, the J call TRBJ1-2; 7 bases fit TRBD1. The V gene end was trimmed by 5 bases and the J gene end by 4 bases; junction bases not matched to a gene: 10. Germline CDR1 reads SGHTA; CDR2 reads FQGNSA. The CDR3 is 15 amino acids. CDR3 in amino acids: CASSQSADRSYGYTF. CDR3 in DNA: TGTGCCAGCAGCCAATCGGCGGACAGGTCCTATGGCTACACCTTC.

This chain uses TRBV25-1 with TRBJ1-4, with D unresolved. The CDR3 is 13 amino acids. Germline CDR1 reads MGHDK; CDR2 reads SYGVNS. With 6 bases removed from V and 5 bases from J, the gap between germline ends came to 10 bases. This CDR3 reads CASSLRVNEKLFF. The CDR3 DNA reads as TGTGCCAGCAGCCTCCGGGTAAATGAAAAACTGTTTTTT.

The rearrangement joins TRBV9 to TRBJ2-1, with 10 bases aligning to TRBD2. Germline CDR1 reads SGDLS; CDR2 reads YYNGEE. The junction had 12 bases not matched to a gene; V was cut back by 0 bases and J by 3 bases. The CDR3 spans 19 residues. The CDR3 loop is CASSVAPSGSLGDYNEQFF. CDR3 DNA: TGTGCCAGCAGCGTAGCACCTAGCGGGAGTTTGGGTGACTACAATGAGCAGTTCTTC.

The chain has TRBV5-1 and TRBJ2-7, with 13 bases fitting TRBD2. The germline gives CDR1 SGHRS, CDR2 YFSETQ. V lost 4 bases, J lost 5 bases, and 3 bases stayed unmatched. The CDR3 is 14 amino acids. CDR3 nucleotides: TGCGCCAGCAGCCGGACTAGCGGGAGCCACGAGCAGTACTTC. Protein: CASSRTSGSHEQYF. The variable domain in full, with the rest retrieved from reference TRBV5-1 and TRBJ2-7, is KAGVTQTPRYLIKTRGQQVTLSCSPISGHRSVSWYQQTPGQGLQFLFEYFSETQRNKGNFPGRFSGRQFSNSRSEMNVSTLELGDSALYLCASSRTSGSHEQYFGPGTRLTVT.

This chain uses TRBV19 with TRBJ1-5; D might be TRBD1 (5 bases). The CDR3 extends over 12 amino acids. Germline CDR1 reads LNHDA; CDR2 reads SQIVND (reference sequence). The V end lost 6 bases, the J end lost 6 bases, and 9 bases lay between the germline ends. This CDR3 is CASRSQGQPQHF. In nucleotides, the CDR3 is TGTGCCAGTAGGTCCCAGGGTCAGCCCCAGCATTTT.

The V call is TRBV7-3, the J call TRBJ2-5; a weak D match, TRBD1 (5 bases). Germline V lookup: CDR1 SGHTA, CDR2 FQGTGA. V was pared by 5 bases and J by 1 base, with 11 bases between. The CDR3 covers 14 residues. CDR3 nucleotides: TGTGCCAGCAGCAAGACAGCTTTCCAAGAGACCCAGTACTTC. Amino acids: CASSKTAFQETQYF.

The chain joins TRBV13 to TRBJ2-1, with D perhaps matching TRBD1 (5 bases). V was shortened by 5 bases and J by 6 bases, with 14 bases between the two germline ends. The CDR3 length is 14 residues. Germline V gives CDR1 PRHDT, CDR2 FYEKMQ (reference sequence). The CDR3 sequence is CASSPPGKGNEQFF. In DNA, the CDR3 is TGTGCCAGCAGCCCCCCAGGGAAGGGCAATGAGCAGTTCTTC.

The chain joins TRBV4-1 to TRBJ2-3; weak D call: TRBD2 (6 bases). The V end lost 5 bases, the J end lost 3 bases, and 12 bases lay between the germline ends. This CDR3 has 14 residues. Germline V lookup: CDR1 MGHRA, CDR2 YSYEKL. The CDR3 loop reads CASSSGFWTDTQYF. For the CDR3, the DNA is TGCGCCAGCAGCAGCGGGTTTTGGACAGATACGCAGTATTTT.

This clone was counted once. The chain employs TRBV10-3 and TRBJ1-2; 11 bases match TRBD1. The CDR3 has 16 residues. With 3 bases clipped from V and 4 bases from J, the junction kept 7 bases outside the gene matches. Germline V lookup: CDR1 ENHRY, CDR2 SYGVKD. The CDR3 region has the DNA TGTGCCATCAGTGACCCCGGACAGGGGGCTACCTATGGCTACACCTTC. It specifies CAISDPGQGATYGYTF.

CDR3 bases: TGTGCCAGCTCCTCCCGACGGGGGGAGCAGTACTTC. Translation: CASSSRRGEQYF. This chain uses TRBV6-5 with TRBJ2-7, with D possibly being TRBD2 (6 bases). The V gene lost 8 bases and the J gene lost 7 bases, with 15 bases spanning the gap. The CDR3 totals 12 residues. CDR1 and CDR2 from the germline V gene are MNHEY and SVGAGI.

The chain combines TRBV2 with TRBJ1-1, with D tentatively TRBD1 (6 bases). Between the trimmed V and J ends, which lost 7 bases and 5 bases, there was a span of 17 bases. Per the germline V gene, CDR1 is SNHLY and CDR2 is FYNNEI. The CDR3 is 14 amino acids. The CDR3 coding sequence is TGTGCCAGCAATGAGGTTCAGGGGAGTACTGAAGCTTTCTTT. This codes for CASNEVQGSTEAFF. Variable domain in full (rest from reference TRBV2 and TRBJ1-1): EPEVTQTPSHQVTQMGQEVILRCVPISNHLYFYWYRQILGQKVEFLVSFYNNEISEKSEIFDDQFSVERPDGSNFTLKIRSTKLEDSAMYFCASNEVQGSTEAFFGQGTRLTVV.

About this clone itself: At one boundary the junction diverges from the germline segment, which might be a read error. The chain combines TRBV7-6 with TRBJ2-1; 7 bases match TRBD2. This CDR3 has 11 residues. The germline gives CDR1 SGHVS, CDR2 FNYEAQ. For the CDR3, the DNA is TGTGCCAGCAGTCAAGGACTAGAATATGTCTTC. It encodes CASSQGLEYVF.

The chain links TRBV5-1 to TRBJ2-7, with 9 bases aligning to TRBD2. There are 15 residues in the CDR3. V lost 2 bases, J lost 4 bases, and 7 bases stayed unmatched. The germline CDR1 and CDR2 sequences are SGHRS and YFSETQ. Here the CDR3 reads CASSFVTSGAYEQYF. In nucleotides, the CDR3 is TGCGCCAGCAGCTTTGTGACTAGCGGAGCTTACGAGCAGTACTTC.

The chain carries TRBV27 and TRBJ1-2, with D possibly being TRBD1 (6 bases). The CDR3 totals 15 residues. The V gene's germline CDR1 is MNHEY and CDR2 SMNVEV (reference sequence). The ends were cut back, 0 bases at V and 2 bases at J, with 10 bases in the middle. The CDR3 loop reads CASSLSNRDNYGYTF. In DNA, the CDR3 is TGTGCCAGCAGTTTATCGAACAGGGACAACTATGGCTACACCTTC.

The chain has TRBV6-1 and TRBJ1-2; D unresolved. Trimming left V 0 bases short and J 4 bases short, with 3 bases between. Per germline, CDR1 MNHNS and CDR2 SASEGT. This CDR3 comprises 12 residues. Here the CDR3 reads CASSEAGYGYTF. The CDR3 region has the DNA TGTGCCAGCAGTGAAGCCGGCTATGGCTACACCTTC.

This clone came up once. CDR3 coding DNA: TGTGCCAGCAGCTGGGGGACAGGGGGCTCGGGGAGCACAGATACGCAGTATTTT. This encodes CASSWGTGGSGSTDTQYF. The rearrangement links TRBV5-6 to TRBJ2-3; TRBD1 matches at 12 bases. V shed 3 bases and J 0 bases; nucleotides not matched to a gene: 8. The CDR3 sequence is 18 residues long. In germline, CDR1 is SGHDT, CDR2 YYEEEE.

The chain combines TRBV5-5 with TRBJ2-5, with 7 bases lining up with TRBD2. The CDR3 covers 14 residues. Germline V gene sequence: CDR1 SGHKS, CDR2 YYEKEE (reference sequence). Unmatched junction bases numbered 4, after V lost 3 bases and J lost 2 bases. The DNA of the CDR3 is TGTGCCAGCAGCTGGGAGGGGCGTCAAGAGACCCAGTACTTC. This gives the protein CASSWEGRQETQYF.